Listed below are T cell receptor beta chains from one sample, sequenced in a study of blood T cell repertoires in COVID-19. Sequenced by immunoSEQ multiplex PCR; TCRdb stores in-frame clones only, minus some. The sample has about 310,000 clones; approximately 89% are singletons. Sequenced sample: PBMCs or T cells enriched from blood (not recorded which). The receptors derive from a woman aged 25 to 45 who had recovered from COVID-19. The CDR3 runs from the conserved cysteine through the conserved F or W. Fields, in order: D gene, clone size, V gene, J gene, CDR3 protein, CDR3 DNA. The D gene is left open where the match is weak. Clone size, where shown, is once, few, many, or a class for clones that have expanded.

>NA|NA|TRBV10-3|TRBJ2-3
CAISEAGPDTQYF
TGTGCCATCAGTGAGGCAGGGCCAGATACGCAGTATTTT
>TRBD2|NA|TRBV6-4|TRBJ2-3
CASTMSGSGGDTQYF
TGTGCCAGCACCATGAGCGGGAGCGGGGGAGATACGCAGTATTTT
>NA|NA|TRBV2|TRBJ2-3
CASMKLDLKEDTQYF
TGTGCCAGCATGAAACTAGATCTTAAAGAGGATACGCAGTATTTT
>NA|once|TRBV6-6|TRBJ1-2
CASADLDGGSYTF
TGTGCCAGCGCCGATTTGGACGGGGGGTCCTACACCTTC
>TRBD2|NA|TRBV11-2|TRBJ2-1
CASSFYSGRVNEQFF
TGTGCCAGCAGCTTCTATAGCGGGAGGGTAAATGAGCAGTTCTTC
>NA|NA|TRBV7-9|TRBJ1-1
CASSFLAGEGEAFF
TGTGCCAGCAGCTTCCTGGCAGGGGAAGGTGAAGCTTTCTTT
>NA|NA|TRBV10-3|TRBJ1-5
CAISDGFQPQHF
TGTGCCATCAGTGATGGCTTTCAGCCCCAGCATTTT
>NA|NA|TRBV4-2|TRBJ2-7
CASSPPTIDEQYF
TGTGCCAGCAGCCCCCCAACTATTGACGAGCAGTACTTC
>NA|NA|TRBV3-1/TRBV3-2|TRBJ2-2
CASSHGGELFF
TGTGCCAGCAGCCACGGGGGAGAGCTGTTTTTT
>TRBD2|NA|TRBV28|TRBJ2-1
CASSTRTSGSLNEQFF
TGTGCCAGCAGTACCCGGACTAGCGGGAGTTTAAATGAGCAGTTCTTC
>NA|NA|TRBV18|TRBJ1-5
CASHRDSNQPQHF
TGTGCCAGCCACCGGGATAGCAATCAGCCCCAGCATTTT
>NA|NA|TRBV6-6|TRBJ2-1
CASSYLRMEGEQFF
TGTGCCAGCAGTTACTTACGCATGGAGGGTGAGCAGTTCTTC
>NA|NA|TRBV7-8|TRBJ1-2
CASSAGTNYGYTF
TGTGCCAGCAGCGCAGGGACTAACTATGGCTACACCTTC
>NA|once|TRBV2|TRBJ1-5
CASSEGQGNQPQHF
TGTGCCAGCAGTGAGGGCCAGGGGAATCAGCCCCAGCATTTT
>TRBD1|NA|TRBV28|TRBJ1-2
CASSFFRDRGLRGYTF
TGTGCCAGCAGTTTTTTCCGGGACAGGGGTTTGCGAGGCTACACCTTC
>NA|once|TRBV4-2|TRBJ2-1
CASSLAGGRDEQFF
TGTGCCAGCAGCCTCGCCGGGGGAAGGGATGAGCAGTTCTTC
>NA|NA|TRBV28|TRBJ2-7
CASSLLTGVGYEQYF
TGTGCCAGCAGTTTATTAACGGGAGTAGGGTACGAGCAGTACTTC
>TRBD1|NA|TRBV19|TRBJ1-2
CASSEQGTGAATF
TGTGCCAGTAGTGAACAGGGGACCGGGGCGGCCACCTTC
>TRBD1|NA|TRBV6-5|TRBJ2-1
CASLGTELFF
TGTGCCAGCCTCGGGACAGAACTGTTCTTC
>TRBD1|NA|TRBV12-5|TRBJ1-4
CASGLGFVGQGDEKLFF
TGTGCTAGCGGTTTGGGTTTCGTTGGACAGGGGGATGAAAAACTGTTTTTT
>TRBD1|NA|TRBV10-3|TRBJ1-3
CAIRDRGALSSGNTIYF
TGTGCCATCAGGGACAGGGGCGCCCTATCCTCTGGAAACACCATATATTTT
>NA|NA|TRBV11-2|TRBJ1-1
CASSLVEFTEAFF
TGTGCCAGCAGCTTAGTGGAGTTCACTGAAGCTTTCTTT
>NA|NA|TRBV4-3|TRBJ1-2
CASSQDLFRSYTF
TGCGCCAGCAGCCAAGATCTGTTCAGGAGCTACACCTTC
>TRBD1|NA|TRBV30|TRBJ1-1
CAWDRGNTEAFF
TGTGCCTGGGACAGGGGGAACACTGAAGCTTTCTTT
>NA|NA|TRBV5-1|TRBJ2-3
CASSLQTSTDTQYF
TGCGCCAGCAGCCTTCAGACTAGCACAGATACGCAGTATTTT
>NA|NA|TRBV13|TRBJ2-7
CASSISYEQYF
TGTGCCAGCTCCATCTCCTACGAGCAGTACTTC
>NA|NA|TRBV3-1/TRBV3-2|TRBJ2-7
CASSHTASYEQYF
TGTGCCAGCAGCCACACCGCTAGCTACGAGCAGTACTTC
>NA|NA|TRBV13|TRBJ2-1
CASSPPEENEQFF
TGTGCCAGCAGCCCTCCGGAGGAGAATGAGCAGTTCTTC
>NA|NA|TRBV5-6|TRBJ1-1
CASSLVGLNTEAFF
TGTGCCAGCAGCTTGGTTGGCCTGAACACTGAAGCTTTCTTT
>TRBD2|NA|TRBV5-6|TRBJ2-2
CASSEGLAGGRWELFF
TGTGCCAGCAGCGAGGGACTAGCGGGAGGGCGTTGGGAGCTGTTTTTT
>TRBD2|NA|TRBV14|TRBJ2-7
CASSGPGLAGGPHEQYF
TGTGCCAGCAGTGGTCCCGGACTAGCGGGAGGGCCCCACGAGCAGTACTTC
>TRBD1|NA|TRBV5-8|TRBJ1-4
CASSPGDRIFATNEKLFF
TGTGCCAGCAGCCCCGGGGACAGGATTTTTGCAACTAATGAAAAACTGTTTTTT
>TRBD1|NA|TRBV19|TRBJ1-2
CASDRGYGYTF
TGTGCCAGCGACAGGGGTTATGGCTACACCTTC
>NA|NA|TRBV19|TRBJ2-3
CASSITQGLADTQYF
TGTGCCAGTAGTATAACCCAGGGATTAGCAGATACGCAGTATTTT
>TRBD1|once|TRBV18|TRBJ1-3
CASSPGQGAGNTIYF
TGTGCCAGCTCACCCGGACAGGGGGCCGGAAACACCATATATTTT
>NA|NA|TRBV29-1|TRBJ1-2
CSVEDFVAGAYGYTF
TGCAGCGTTGAAGATTTCGTCGCAGGCGCGTATGGCTACACCTTC
>NA|NA|TRBV2|TRBJ2-7
CASSEPRGSGSYEQYF
TGTGCCAGCAGTGAACCGCGCGGGTCAGGCTCCTACGAGCAGTACTTC
>TRBD2|NA|TRBV5-4|TRBJ2-5
CASSSLGAGVKETQYF
TGTGCCAGCAGCTCCCTCGGGGCGGGAGTAAAAGAGACCCAGTACTTC
>TRBD1|few|TRBV7-9|TRBJ1-4
CASSPYQTGNEKLFF
TGTGCCAGCAGCCCTTACCAGACAGGGAATGAAAAACTGTTTTTT
>TRBD1|once|TRBV3-1/TRBV3-2|TRBJ1-2
CASSQGQGYGYTF
TGTGCCAGCAGCCAAGGACAGGGATATGGCTACACCTTC
>NA|NA|TRBV28|TRBJ2-5
CASSLPSGNPTQYF
TGTGCCAGCAGTTTACCATCGGGTAACCCTACCCAGTACTTC
>NA|NA|TRBV10-3|TRBJ1-6
CAIRRQNSPLHF
TGTGCCATCAGAAGACAGAATTCACCCCTCCACTTT
>TRBD2|NA|TRBV6-5|TRBJ2-3
CASSYTFWGGDTQYF
TGTGCCAGCAGTTACACCTTTTGGGGGGGAGATACGCAGTATTTT
>TRBD1|NA|TRBV7-9|TRBJ1-2
CASSLRSGGVFYGYTF
TGTGCCAGCAGCTTAAGATCAGGGGGCGTCTTCTATGGCTACACCTTC
>NA|NA|TRBV11-2|TRBJ2-4
CASRSRLEGSAKNIQYF
TGTGCCAGCAGGTCAAGACTGGAGGGCTCAGCCAAAAACATTCAGTACTTC
>NA|NA|TRBV6-1|TRBJ1-2
CASSELGAGRMGGYTF
TGTGCCAGCAGTGAACTAGGGGCAGGGCGTATGGGGGGCTACACCTTC
>NA|NA|TRBV27|TRBJ2-7
CASRPRPAYSSYEQYF
TGTGCCAGCAGACCTAGACCAGCCTATAGCTCCTACGAGCAGTACTTC
>TRBD1|NA|TRBV5-1|TRBJ1-1
CASSFGTETNTEAFF
TGCGCCAGCAGCTTTGGGACAGAGACGAACACTGAAGCTTTCTTT
>NA|NA|TRBV28|TRBJ2-3
CASSLRAGDTDTQYF
TGTGCCAGCAGTTTAAGGGCAGGGGACACAGATACGCAGTATTTT
>TRBD2|NA|TRBV7-2|TRBJ2-3
CASSLDPAGVRYF
TGTGCCAGCAGCTTGGATCCGGCGGGAGTCAGGTATTTT
>NA|once|TRBV6-5|TRBJ1-4
CASSYSFRVEKLFF
TGTGCCAGCAGTTACTCGTTTCGCGTGGAAAAACTGTTTTTT
>NA|NA|TRBV10-2|TRBJ1-5
CASGPPQHF
TGCGCCAGCGGCCCCCCCCAGCATTTT